A selection of T cell receptor beta chains follows, all from one sample in a study of T cell repertoires in cytomegalovirus infection. TCRdb re-called the reads through MiXCR, storing one row per CDR3 protein. Counted here are roughly 230,000 distinct CDR3 sequences, around an eighth occurring once; the ten biggest clones make up 1.6%. The sequenced sample consisted of PBMCs. These receptor sequences come from a human donor in good health (CMV status not recorded). Some clones in this sample may be carry-over from other donors' samples. CDR3s include the opening cysteine and the closing phenylalanine or tryptophan. Each record gives: clone size, CDR3 length, V gene, CDR3 protein. A clone size is listed for some rows: how often the clone was seen (once, few, many), or a class if it is expanded.

>many|15|TRBV11-2
CASSAATWGFYGYTF
>NA|15|TRBV4-3
CASSLGLAEINEQFF
>many|16|TRBV7-2
CASSLGAGKYQETQYF
>few|14|TRBV25-1
CASIPLGGNTEAFF
>many|11|TRBV7-8
CASSPNYEQYF
>many|14|TRBV5-1
CASSLAQATGTQYF
>many|15|TRBV7-2
CASSLVVRGTGELFF
>many|13|TRBV6-6
CASSYGGGETQYF
>few|15|TRBV19
CASSVRDGMNTEAFF
>NA|13|TRBV2
CASSEATSSEQYF
>many|12|TRBV7-2
CASSLEFYGYTF
>many|19|TRBV7-8
CASSLRDWGTGATTGELFF
>NA|11|TRBV15
CATSRTETQYF
>many|16|TRBV7-9
CASSPHLAGGPKEQFF
>NA|13|TRBV25-1
CARSENRGTEAFF
>NA|15|TRBV14
CASSQQPDGSYEQYF
>few|14|TRBV28
CASSPRTGDYEQYF
>many|14|TRBV7-2
CASSLDKSQETQYF
>many|16|TRBV7-8
CASSPRPGPNTDTQYF
>few|13|TRBV20-1
CSARWAGREKLFF
>few|15|TRBV5-1
CASSTSGRSLETQYF
>many|20|TRBV6-5
CASSYSSGTFSGGNNSPLHF
>many|16|TRBV19
CASRPRDRRLNTEAFF
>few|16|TRBV28
CASSSPGVPSSYEQYF
>many|14|TRBV4-3
CASRTDATNEKLFF
>many|11|TRBV28
CASSLQYGYTF
>NA|14|TRBV5-1
CASSGPDVDNEQFF
>NA|17|TRBV5-1
CASSSVPVAPSQGGYTF
>many|14|TRBV19
CASRGLGRDSPLHF
>NA|14|TRBV14
CASSQDDDWGEQFF
>many|15|TRBV7-2
CASSLVFGLALEAFF
>few|15|TRBV20-1
CSAARGTEATDTQYF
>NA|15|TRBV20-1
CSASPLLGGGNIQYF
>many|16|TRBV10-3
CAISESKGTGNQPQHF
>NA|15|TRBV10-2
CASRITGGDNSPLHF
>few|14|TRBV5-1
CASSLELGNTEAFF
>NA|14|TRBV12-3/TRBV12-4
CASSSTGGNEKLFF
>NA|14|TRBV19
CASSYRTATDTQYF
>few|12|TRBV29-1
CSGTSGPDTQYF
>NA|13|TRBV19
CASSIENTGELFF
>many|14|TRBV29-1
CSAQAPSSYNEQFF
>NA|12|TRBV29-1
CSVESGTGGYTF
>many|14|TRBV7-8
CASSLARSVYEQYF
>few|15|TRBV28
CATWGHSSGANVLTF
>many|13|TRBV7-2
CASSLQGNSPLHF
>many|14|TRBV2
CASSVQGWNTEAFF
>many|15|TRBV28
CASSRGAAIQETQYF